Below are 5 T cell receptor beta chains sequenced from a single sample in a study of blood T cell repertoires in COVID-19. Some clones are missing from TCRdb's copy, which holds only in-frame ones; the method was immunoSEQ multiplex PCR. The top ten hold approximately 6.2% of the sample, which has 53,000 or so clones, about nine tenths seen once. The sequencing input was peripheral blood. These receptors were collected from a man between 35 and 55 years old with acute or convalescent COVID-19.

This chain connects TRBV6-4 to TRBJ1-2; no firm D call. The CDR3 covers 14 residues. CDR1 MRHNA and CDR2 SNTAGT come from the germline V gene. V dropped 4 bases and J dropped 0 bases, with 9 bases sitting between them. In nucleotides, the CDR3 is TGTGCCAGCAGTGCTGGGCCCTCTAACTATGGCTACACCTTC. Its translation: CASSAGPSNYGYTF.

With regard to this clone: The DNA is omitted, as the CDR3 cannot be located on it reliably, and the CDR3 follows TCRdb's listing. This rearrangement joins TRBV9 to TRBJ2-1; the D call TRBD1 from the table was never checked on the DNA. Ends included, the CDR3 has 19 residues. Germline CDR1 is SGDLS and CDR2 is YYNGEE. The CDR3 sequence is CASSFGPGPTLSSYNEQFF.

This clone was seen a few times. The CDR3 region is CAWSPGQVQHGYTF. DNA for the CDR3: TGTGCCTGGAGTCCCGGACAGGTTCAACATGGCTACACCTTC. The gene calls are TRBV30 and TRBJ1-2, with TRBD1 matching 7 bases. Germline V CDR1 and CDR2: GTSNPN, SVGIG (reference sequence). The CDR3 runs 14 residues. Trimming removed 2 bases from V and 6 bases from J; junction bases left unmatched: 9.

V is TRBV13 and J is TRBJ2-5, with TRBD1 matching 9 bases. The CDR3 spans 14 residues. Losses at the gene ends were 5 bases for V and 2 bases for J; bases not matched to a gene: 3. Germline loops: CDR1 PRHDT, CDR2 FYEKMQ (reference sequence). The chain's CDR3 is CASSPGTGQETQYF. In DNA, the CDR3 is TGTGCCAGCAGCCCCGGGACAGGGCAAGAGACCCAGTACTTC.

The V gene is TRBV7-9, the J gene TRBJ2-5; 15 positions agree with TRBD2. J was trimmed by 5 bases and V by 1 base; bases with no gene match: 2. In germline, CDR1 is SEHNR, CDR2 FQNEAQ (reference sequence). The CDR3 is made up of 16 amino acids. This chain's CDR3 is CASSLGTSGREETQYF. The CDR3 bases are TGTGCCAGCAGCTTAGGGACTAGCGGGAGGGAGGAGACCCAGTACTTC.